This T cell receptor beta chain appears in the sequencing data of a study of blood T cell repertoires in COVID-19. The CDR3 is made up of 15 amino acids. Germline V CDR1 and CDR2: SGHTA, FQGNSA. V was pared by 5 bases and J by 6 bases, with 11 bases of the junction left unmatched. The repertoire was sequenced with immunoSEQ multiplex PCR; TCRdb's copy has only in-frame clones and lacks some. The data contain 150,000 to 200,000 clones, roughly 84% of them singletons. Sample: PBMCs or T cells enriched from blood (not recorded which). The chain employs TRBV7-2 and TRBJ1-1; 8 bases are shared with TRBD1. This clonotype was sampled from a woman in her 30s who had been exposed to COVID-19. As DNA, the CDR3 is TGTGCCAGCAGCCACCGATCAGGGGGCCGGGCTGAAGCTTTCTTT. Translated: CASSHRSGGRAEAFF. Drawing the rest from reference TRBV7-2 and TRBJ1-1, the complete variable domain is GAGVSQSPSNKVTEKGKDVELRCDPISGHTALYWYRQSLGQGLEFLIYFQGNSAPDKSGLPSDRFSAERTGGSVSTLTIQRTQQEDSAVYLCASSHRSGGRAEAFFGQGTRLTVV.